The 7 T cell receptor beta chains in this list originate from one sample, sequenced in a study of cytomegalovirus exposure and HLA in healthy donors. In the PCR, 60 Vbeta and 13 Jbeta primers were used. Clones were read by immunoSEQ multiplex PCR, and TCRdb kept only the in-frame ones, dropping some. The profile shows under 170,000 clones, roughly 77% of them singletons. Material: PBMCs. These receptor sequences come from a human donor in good health.

This clone was counted between two and nine times. The rearrangement uses TRBV7-9 and TRBJ2-1, with TRBD2 matching over 7 bases. CDR1 and CDR2 (germline): SEHNR, FQNEAQ (reference sequence). Trimming at V came to 5 bases and at J to 4 bases, leaving 2 bases not matched to a gene. The CDR3 totals 13 residues. CDR3 nucleotides: TGTGCCAGCAGCGACGGGGGGTACAATGAGCAGTTCTTC. Translated: CASSDGGYNEQFF.

V usage is TRBV7-6 and J usage is TRBJ2-3; D may be TRBD2 (5 bases). The CDR3 consists of 13 residues. Trimming shortened V by 5 bases and J by 2 bases, and 8 bases separated the two germline ends. Germline V CDR1 and CDR2: SGHVS, FNYEAQ. The chain's CDR3 is CASSGGSTDTQYF. CDR3 DNA: TGTGCCAGCAGCGGAGGTTCCACAGATACGCAGTATTTT. The full variable domain, its missing parts supplied by reference TRBV7-6 and TRBJ2-3, is GAGVSQSPRYKVTKRGQDVALRCDPISGHVSLYWYRQALGQGPEFLTYFNYEAQQDKSGLPNDRFSAERPEGSISTLTIQRTEQRDSAMYRCASSGGSTDTQYFGPGTRLTVL.

V gene TRBV5-1 combines with J gene TRBJ2-4; D possibly corresponds to TRBD1 (6 bases). The CDR3 runs 16 residues. Germline CDR1 is SGHRS and CDR2 is YFSETQ. Trimming pared 4 bases from V and 0 bases from J, leaving 14 bases between. The CDR3 loop is CASSLMDSLAKNIQYF. The CDR3 region has the DNA TGCGCCAGCAGCCTAATGGACAGCCTAGCCAAAAACATTCAGTACTTC.

J is TRBJ1-5 and V is TRBV19, with a weak D call TRBD1 (6 bases). Trimming took 3 bases from V and 6 from J, leaving 18 bases between them. Germline V gene data show CDR1 as LNHDA and CDR2 as SQIVND (reference sequence). There are 16 residues in the CDR3. The DNA of the CDR3 is TGTGCCAGTAGTATCCTCGAAACAGGGTTTTCTCAGCCCCAGCATTTT. This codes for CASSILETGFSQPQHF.

The chain is built from TRBV7-9 and TRBJ2-3, with D maybe TRBD2 (5 bases). The CDR3 contains 14 residues. Germline values: CDR1 SEHNR, CDR2 FQNEAQ (reference sequence). The V and J ends lost 5 bases and 0 bases respectively, with 9 bases between them. Here the CDR3 reads CASSTSGSTDTQYF. The CDR3 DNA sequence: TGTGCCAGCAGCACCAGCGGAAGCACAGATACGCAGTATTTT.

V and J are TRBV7-2 and TRBJ2-5; 7 bases align to TRBD1. The trim removed 4 bases at V and 5 bases at J, leaving 7 bases unmatched. Germline V gives CDR1 SGHTA, CDR2 FQGNSA. The CDR3 covers 14 residues. CDR3 in DNA: TGTGCCAGCAGCTCCCGGACAGGCAGGGAGACCCAGTACTTC. Its protein is CASSSRTGRETQYF.

The genes are TRBV5-1 and TRBJ2-3, with TRBD1 matching 7 bases. The CDR3 runs to 14 residues. Germline V gives CDR1 SGHRS, CDR2 YFSETQ. Trimming cost V 4 bases and J 2 bases; bases outside gene matches: 4. Here the CDR3 DNA reads TGCGCCAGCAGCCCAGGGACAGTCACAGATACGCAGTATTTT. It yields the protein CASSPGTVTDTQYF.